The clone carrying this T cell receptor (beta chain) was detected many times. The antigen remains unidentified. These data are taken from a study of human T cells and chemical hapten exposure. Study in general: Per-sample TCR yield variability stemmed mainly from small pooled library volume differences.

General study results and limits: In comparison with controls, expanded TCRs gave rise to a significantly larger number of large CDR3 similarity clusters.

The time point is: patch test 3, about 24 weeks after DPC sensitization. The treatment was: therapeutic diphenylcyclopropenone sensitization with weekly scalp DPC. Staff drew blood before applying each patch test. MiXCR, run by TCRdb on the RACE reads, gives a single entry per CDR3 protein. The sample carries some 90,000 distinct CDR3 sequences, approximately 10% recorded once. The CDR3 totals 12 residues. CDR1 and CDR2 from the germline V gene are SNHLY and FYNNEI. Trimming shortened V by 4 bases and J by 3 bases, and 4 bases separated the two germline ends. The source of this sequence is a woman aged 25-40 years with alopecia areata. Some clones in this sample may be carry-over from other donors' samples. This sequence joins TRBV2 and TRBJ2-1, with unresolved D. The sample consisted of whole blood, taken in connection with sensitization to the hapten diphenylcyclopropenone (DPC). The CDR3 sequence is CASSGDYNEQFF. CDR3 nucleotides: TGTGCCAGCAGTGGGGACTACAATGAGCAGTTCTTC.